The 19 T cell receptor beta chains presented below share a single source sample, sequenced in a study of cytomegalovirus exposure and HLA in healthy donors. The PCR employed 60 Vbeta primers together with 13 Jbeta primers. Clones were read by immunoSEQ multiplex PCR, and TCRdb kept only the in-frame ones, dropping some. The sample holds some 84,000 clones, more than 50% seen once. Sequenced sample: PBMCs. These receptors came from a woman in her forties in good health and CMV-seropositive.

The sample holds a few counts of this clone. The CDR3 coding sequence is TGTGCCAGCAGCCAAGACCGGGGGACAGTCACTGAAGCTTTCTTT. Translated, it gives CASSQDRGTVTEAFF. This chain connects TRBV14 to TRBJ1-1; TRBD1 agrees at 7 bases. Germline V lookup: CDR1 SGHDN, CDR2 FVKESK. The CDR3 consists of 15 residues. V lost 0 bases to trimming and J lost 4 bases; unmatched junction nucleotides: 5.

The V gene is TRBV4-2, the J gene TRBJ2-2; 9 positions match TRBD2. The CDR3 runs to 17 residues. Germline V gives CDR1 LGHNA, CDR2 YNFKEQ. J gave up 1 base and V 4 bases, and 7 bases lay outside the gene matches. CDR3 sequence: CASSRAIAGENTGELFF. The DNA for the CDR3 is TGTGCCAGCAGCCGAGCGATAGCGGGAGAGAACACCGGGGAGCTGTTTTTT.

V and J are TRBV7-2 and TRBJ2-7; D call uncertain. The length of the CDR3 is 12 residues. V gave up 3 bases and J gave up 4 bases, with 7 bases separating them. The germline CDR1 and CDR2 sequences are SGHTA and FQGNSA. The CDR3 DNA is TGTGCCAGCAGCTTCTTCTCGTACGAGCAGTACTTC. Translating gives CASSFFSYEQYF.

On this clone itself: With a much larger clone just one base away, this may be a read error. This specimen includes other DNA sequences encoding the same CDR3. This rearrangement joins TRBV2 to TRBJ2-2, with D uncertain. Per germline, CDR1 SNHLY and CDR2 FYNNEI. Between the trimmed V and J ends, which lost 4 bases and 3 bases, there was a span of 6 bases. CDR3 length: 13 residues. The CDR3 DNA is TGTGCCAGCAGTGGAGAGTACACCGGGGAGCTGTTTTTT. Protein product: CASSGEYTGELFF.

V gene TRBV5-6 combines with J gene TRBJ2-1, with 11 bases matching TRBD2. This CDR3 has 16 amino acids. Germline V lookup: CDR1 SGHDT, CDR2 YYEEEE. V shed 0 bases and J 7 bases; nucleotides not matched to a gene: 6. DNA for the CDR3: TGTGCCAGCAGCTTGGTAGCGGGGGGGCGAGGGAATGAGCAGTTCTTC. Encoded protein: CASSLVAGGRGNEQFF.

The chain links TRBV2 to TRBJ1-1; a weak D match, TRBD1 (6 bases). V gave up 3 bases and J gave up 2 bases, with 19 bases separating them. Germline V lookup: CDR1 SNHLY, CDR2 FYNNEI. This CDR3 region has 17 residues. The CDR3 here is CASSEGAGKGTNTEAFF. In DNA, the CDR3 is TGTGCCAGCAGTGAGGGGGCAGGGAAAGGGACCAACACTGAAGCTTTCTTT.

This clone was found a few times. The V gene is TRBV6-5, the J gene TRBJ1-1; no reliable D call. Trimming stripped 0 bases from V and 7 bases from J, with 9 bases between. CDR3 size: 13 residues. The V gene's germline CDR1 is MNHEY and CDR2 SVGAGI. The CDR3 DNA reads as TGTGCCAGCAGTTACTCAAGGGAGGGTGAAGCTTTCTTT. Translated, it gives CASSYSREGEAFF.

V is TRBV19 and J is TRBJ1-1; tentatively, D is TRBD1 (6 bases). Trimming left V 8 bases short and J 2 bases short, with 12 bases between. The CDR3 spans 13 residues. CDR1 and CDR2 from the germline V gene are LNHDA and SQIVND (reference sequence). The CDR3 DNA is TGTGCCAGTGAAGACAGGCAAAACACTGAAGCTTTCTTT. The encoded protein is CASEDRQNTEAFF.

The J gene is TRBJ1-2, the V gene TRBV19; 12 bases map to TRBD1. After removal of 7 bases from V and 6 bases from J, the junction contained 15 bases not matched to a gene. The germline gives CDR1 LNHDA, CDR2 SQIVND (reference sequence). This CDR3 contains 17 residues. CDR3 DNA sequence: TGTGCCAGTAAGAGTCGAATTGGGACAGGGGGCAATAATGGCTACACCTTC. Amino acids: CASKSRIGTGGNNGYTF.

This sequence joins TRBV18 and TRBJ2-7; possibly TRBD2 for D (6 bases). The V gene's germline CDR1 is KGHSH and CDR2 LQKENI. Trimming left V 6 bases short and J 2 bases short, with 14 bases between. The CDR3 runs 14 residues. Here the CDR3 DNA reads TGTGCCAGCTCCAGTCGGGACTTCGCCTACGAGCAGTACTTC. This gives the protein CASSSRDFAYEQYF.

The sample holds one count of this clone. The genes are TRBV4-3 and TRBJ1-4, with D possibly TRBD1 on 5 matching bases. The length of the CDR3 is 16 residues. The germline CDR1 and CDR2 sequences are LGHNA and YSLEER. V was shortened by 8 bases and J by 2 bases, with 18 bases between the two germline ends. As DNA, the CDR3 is TGCGCCAGCGCCTGGGGGAGGGATCTGACTAATGAAAAACTGTTTTTT. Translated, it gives CASAWGRDLTNEKLFF.

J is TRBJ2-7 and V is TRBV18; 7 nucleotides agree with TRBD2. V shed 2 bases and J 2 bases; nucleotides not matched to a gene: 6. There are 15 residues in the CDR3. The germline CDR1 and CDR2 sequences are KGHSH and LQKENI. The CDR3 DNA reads TGTGCCAGCTCACCAGGAGCGGGGTTAACCTACGAGCAGTACTTC. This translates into CASSPGAGLTYEQYF.

CDR3 nucleotides: TGCGCCAGCACCCCGACAGGGAGGTACGAGCAGTACTTC. Its protein is CASTPTGRYEQYF. The V call is TRBV23-1, the J call TRBJ2-5; D perhaps matches TRBD1 (7 bases). The J call could be wrong; TRBJ2-7 is a better fit for the DNA end. TRBV23-1 carries the ORF label, with uncertain function. This CDR3 region has 13 residues.

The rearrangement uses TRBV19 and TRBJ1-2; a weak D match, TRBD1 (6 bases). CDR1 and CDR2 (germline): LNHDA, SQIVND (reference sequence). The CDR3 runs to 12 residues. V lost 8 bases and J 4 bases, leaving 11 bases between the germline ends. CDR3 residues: CASSRDIYGYTF. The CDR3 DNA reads TGTGCCAGTTCCCGGGACATCTATGGCTACACCTTC.

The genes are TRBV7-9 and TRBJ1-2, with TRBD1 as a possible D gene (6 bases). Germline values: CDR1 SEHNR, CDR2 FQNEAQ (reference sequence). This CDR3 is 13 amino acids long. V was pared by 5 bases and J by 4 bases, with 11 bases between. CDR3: CASSQGSGYGYTF. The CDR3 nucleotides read TGTGCCAGCAGCCAGGGGAGCGGCTATGGCTACACCTTC.

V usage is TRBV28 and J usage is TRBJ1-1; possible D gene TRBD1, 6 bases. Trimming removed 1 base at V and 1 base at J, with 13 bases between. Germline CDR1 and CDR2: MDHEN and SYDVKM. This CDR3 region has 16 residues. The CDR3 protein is CASSLLGGSGNTEAFF. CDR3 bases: TGTGCCAGCAGTTTATTAGGGGGTAGTGGGAACACTGAAGCTTTCTTT.

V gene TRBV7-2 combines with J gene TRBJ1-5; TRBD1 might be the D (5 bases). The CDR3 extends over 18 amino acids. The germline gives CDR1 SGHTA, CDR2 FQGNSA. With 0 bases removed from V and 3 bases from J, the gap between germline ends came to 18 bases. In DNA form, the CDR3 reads TGTGCCAGCAGCTTAGCCCAGGGAAGACCGAATTCCAATCAGCCCCAGCATTTT. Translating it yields CASSLAQGRPNSNQPQHF. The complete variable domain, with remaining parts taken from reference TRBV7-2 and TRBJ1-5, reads GAGVSQSPSNKVTEKGKDVELRCDPISGHTALYWYRQSLGQGLEFLIYFQGNSAPDKSGLPSDRFSAERTGGSVSTLTIQRTQQEDSAVYLCASSLAQGRPNSNQPQHFGDGTRLSIL.

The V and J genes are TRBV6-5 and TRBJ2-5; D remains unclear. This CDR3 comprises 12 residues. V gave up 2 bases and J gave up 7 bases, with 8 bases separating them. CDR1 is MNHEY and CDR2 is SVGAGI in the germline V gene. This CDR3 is CASSYEVGTQYF. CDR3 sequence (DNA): TGTGCCAGCAGTTACGAGGTTGGGACCCAGTACTTC.

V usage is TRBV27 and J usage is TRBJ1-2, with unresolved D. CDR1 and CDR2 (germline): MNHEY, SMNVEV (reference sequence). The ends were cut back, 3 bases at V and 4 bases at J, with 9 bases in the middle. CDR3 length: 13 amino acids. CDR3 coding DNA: TGTGCCAGCAGTTTGAAGGGAGGCTATGGCTACACCTTC. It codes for CASSLKGGYGYTF.